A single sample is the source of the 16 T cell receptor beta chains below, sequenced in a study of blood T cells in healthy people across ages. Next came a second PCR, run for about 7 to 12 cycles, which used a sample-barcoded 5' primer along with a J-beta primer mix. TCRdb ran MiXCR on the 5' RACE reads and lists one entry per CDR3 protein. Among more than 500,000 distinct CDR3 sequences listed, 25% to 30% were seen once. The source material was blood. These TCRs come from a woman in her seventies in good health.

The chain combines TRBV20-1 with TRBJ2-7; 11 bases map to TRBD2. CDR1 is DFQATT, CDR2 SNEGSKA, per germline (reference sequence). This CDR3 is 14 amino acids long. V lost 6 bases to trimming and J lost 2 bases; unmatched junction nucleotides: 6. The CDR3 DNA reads TGCAGTGCCACCCAGGGACTAGCGGCCTACGAGCAGTACTTC. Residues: CSATQGLAAYEQYF.

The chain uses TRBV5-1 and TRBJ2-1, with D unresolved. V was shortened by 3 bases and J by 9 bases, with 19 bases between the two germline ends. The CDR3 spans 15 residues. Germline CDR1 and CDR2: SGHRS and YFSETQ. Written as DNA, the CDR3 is TGCGCCAGCAGCTCCTTTGCTCTAGGCGCGGTTGAGCAGTTCTTC. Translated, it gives CASSSFALGAVEQFF.

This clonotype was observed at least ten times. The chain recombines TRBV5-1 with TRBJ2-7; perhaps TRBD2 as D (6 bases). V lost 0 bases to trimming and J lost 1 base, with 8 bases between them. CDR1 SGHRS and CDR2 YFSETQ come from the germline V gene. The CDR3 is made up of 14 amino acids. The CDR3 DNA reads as TGCGCCAGCAGCTTGGGCGGGGCGTCCTACGAGCAGTACTTC. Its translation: CASSLGGASYEQYF.

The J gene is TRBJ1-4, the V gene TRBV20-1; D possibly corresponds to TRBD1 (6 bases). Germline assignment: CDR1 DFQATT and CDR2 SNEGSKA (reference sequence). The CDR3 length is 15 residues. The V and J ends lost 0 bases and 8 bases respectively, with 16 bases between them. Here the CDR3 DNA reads TGCAGTGCTAGAGATAATGGGGGCTCTGGGGAAAAACTGTTTTTT. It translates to CSARDNGGSGEKLFF.

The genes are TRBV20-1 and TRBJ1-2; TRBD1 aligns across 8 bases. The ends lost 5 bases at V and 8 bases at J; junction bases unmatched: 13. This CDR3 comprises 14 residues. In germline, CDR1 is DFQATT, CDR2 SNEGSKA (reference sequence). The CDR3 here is CSASLSTGVTGYTF. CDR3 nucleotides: TGCAGTGCTTCACTTTCGACAGGGGTAACGGGCTACACCTTC.

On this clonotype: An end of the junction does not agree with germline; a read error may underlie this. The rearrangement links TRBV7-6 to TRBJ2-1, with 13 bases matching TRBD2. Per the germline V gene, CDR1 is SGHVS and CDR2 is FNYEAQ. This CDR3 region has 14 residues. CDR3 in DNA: TGTGTCAGCAGCCGAGGGACTAGCGGGGCTGAGCAGTTCTTC. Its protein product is CVSSRGTSGAEQFF. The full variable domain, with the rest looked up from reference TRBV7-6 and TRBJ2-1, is GAGVSQSPRYKVTKRGQDVALRCDPISGHVSLYWYRQALGQGPEFLTYFNYEAQQDKSGLPNDRFSAERPEGSISTLTIQRTEQRDSAMYRCVSSRGTSGAEQFFGPGTRLTVL.

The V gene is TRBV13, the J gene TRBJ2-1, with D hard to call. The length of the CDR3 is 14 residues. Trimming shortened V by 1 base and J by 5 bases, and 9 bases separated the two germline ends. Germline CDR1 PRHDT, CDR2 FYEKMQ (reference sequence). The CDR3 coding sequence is TGTGCCAGCAGCTTAGATCTAGGGAACAATGAGCAGTTCTTC. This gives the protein CASSLDLGNNEQFF.

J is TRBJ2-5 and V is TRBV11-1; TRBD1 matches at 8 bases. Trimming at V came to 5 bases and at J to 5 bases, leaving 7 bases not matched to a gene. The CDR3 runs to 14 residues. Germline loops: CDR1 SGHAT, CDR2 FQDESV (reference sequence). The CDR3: CASSPGQDGETQYF. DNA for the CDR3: TGTGCCAGCAGCCCGGGACAGGATGGTGAGACCCAGTACTTC.

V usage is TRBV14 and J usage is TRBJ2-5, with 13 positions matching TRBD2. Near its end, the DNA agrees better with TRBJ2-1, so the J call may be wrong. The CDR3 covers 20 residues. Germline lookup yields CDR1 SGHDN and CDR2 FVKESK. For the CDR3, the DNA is TGTGCCAGCAGCCAAGATCTGGGACTAGCGGGGAAGCTACCCAGGGATGAGCAGTTCTTC. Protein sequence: CASSQDLGLAGKLPRDEQFF.

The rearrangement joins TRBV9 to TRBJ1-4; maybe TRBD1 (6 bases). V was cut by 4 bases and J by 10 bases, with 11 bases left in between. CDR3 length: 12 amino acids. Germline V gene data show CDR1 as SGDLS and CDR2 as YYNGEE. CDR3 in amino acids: CASSLEGGKLFF. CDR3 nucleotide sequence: TGTGCCAGCAGCTTAGAGGGGGGAAAACTGTTTTTT.

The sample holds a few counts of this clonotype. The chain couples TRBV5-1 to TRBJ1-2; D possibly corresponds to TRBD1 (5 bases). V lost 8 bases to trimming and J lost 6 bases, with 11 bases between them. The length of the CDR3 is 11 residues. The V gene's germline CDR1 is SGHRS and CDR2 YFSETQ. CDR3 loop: CASSGGNGYTF. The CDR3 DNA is TGCGCCAGTTCGGGGGGGAATGGCTACACCTTC.

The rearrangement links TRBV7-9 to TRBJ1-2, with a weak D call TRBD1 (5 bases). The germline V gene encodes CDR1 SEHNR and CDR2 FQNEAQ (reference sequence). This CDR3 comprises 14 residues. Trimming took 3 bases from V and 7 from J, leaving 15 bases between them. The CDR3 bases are TGTGCCAGCAGCTTTGGCAGGGCAGTAGTTGGCTACACCTTC. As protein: CASSFGRAVVGYTF.

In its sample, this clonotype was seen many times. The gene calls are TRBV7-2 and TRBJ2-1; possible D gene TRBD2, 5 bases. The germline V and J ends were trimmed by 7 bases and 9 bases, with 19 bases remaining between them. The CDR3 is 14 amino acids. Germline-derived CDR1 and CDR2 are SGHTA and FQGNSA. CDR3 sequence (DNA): TGTGCCAGCACCGCCAGCAGCGGCTGGGGTGAGCAGTTCTTC. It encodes CASTASSGWGEQFF.

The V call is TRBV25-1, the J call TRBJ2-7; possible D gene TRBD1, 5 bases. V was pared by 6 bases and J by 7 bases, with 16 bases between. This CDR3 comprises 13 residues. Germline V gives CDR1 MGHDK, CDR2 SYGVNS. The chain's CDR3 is CASREPGISEQYF. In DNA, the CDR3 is TGTGCCAGCAGAGAACCAGGGATTTCGGAGCAGTACTTC.

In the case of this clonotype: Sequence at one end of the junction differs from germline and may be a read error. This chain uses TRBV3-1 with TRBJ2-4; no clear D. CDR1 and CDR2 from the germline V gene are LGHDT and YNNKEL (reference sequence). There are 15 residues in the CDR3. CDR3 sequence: CASSQGPAPKNTQYF. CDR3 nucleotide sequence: TGTGCCAGCAGCCAAGGACCAGCCCCCAAAAACACTCAGTACTTC.

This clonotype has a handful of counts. CDR3 coding DNA: TGTGCCATCAGTGTTGGGACAGAGAACACTGAAGCTTTCTTT. It translates to CAISVGTENTEAFF. The chain couples TRBV10-3 to TRBJ1-1, with 7 bases identical to TRBD1. V gave up 4 bases and J gave up 1 base; unmatched junction bases: 3. The germline CDR1 and CDR2 sequences are ENHRY and SYGVKD. CDR3 length: 14 amino acids.